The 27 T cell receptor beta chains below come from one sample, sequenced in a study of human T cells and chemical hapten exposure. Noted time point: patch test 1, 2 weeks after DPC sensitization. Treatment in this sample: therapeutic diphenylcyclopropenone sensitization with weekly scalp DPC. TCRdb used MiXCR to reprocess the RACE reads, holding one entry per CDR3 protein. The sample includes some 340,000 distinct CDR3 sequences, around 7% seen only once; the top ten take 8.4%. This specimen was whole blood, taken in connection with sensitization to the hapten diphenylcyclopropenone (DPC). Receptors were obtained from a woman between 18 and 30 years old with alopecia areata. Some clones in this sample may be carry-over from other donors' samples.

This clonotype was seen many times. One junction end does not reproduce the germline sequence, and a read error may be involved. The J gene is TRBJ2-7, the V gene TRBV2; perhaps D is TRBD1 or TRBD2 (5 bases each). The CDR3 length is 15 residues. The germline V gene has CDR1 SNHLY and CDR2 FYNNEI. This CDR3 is CASTESPGPNFEQYF. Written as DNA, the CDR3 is TGTGCCAGCACTGAATCGCCGGGACCGAACTTCGAGCAGTACTTC.

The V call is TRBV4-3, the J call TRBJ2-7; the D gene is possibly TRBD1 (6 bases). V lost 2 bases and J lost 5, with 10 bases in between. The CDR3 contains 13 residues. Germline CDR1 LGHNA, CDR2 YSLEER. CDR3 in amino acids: CASSQISGDEQYF. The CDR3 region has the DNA TGCGCCAGCAGCCAAATCTCAGGGGACGAGCAGTACTTC.

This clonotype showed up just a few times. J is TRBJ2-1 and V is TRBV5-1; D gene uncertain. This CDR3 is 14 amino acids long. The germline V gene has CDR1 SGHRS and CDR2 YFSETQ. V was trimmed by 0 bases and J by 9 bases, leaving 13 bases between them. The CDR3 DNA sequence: TGCGCCAGCAGCTTGGTGTCGCAGGTGCTTGAGCAGTTCTTC. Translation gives CASSLVSQVLEQFF.

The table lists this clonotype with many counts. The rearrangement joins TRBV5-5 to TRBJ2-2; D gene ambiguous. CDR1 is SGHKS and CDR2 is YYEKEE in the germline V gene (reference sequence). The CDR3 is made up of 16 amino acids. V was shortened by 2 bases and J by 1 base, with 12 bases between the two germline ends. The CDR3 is CASSFSGQWNTGELFF. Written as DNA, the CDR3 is TGTGCCAGCAGCTTCTCTGGGCAGTGGAACACCGGGGAGCTGTTTTTT.

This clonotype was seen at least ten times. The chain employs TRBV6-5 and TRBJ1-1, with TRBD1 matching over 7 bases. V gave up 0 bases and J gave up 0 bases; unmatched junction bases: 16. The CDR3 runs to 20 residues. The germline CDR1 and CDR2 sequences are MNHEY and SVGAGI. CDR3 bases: TGTGCCAGCAGTTACTCGATCCCCGACAGGGTAGTATCCATGAACACTGAAGCTTTCTTT. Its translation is CASSYSIPDRVVSMNTEAFF.

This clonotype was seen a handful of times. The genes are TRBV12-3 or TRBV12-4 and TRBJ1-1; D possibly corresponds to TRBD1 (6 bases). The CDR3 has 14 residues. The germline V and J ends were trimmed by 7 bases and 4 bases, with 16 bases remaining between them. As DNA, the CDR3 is TGTGCCAGCACCCTGACAGGAAAGGGCACTGAAGCTTTCTTT. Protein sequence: CASTLTGKGTEAFF.

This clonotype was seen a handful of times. CDR3 sequence: CASSTTGGNSPLHF. In nucleotides, the CDR3 is TGTGCCAGCAGCACGACAGGGGGCAATTCACCCCTCCACTTT. The chain joins TRBV3-1 to TRBJ1-6, with 10 bases that match TRBD1. Trimming cost V 5 bases and J 7 bases; bases outside gene matches: 2. The CDR3 totals 14 residues. Germline CDR1 is LGHDT and CDR2 is YNNKEL (reference sequence).

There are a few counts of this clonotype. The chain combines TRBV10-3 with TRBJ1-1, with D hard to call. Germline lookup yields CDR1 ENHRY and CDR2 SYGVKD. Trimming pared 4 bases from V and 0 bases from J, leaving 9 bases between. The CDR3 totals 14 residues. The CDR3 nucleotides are TGTGCCATCAGTGGGACGGTTATGAACACTGAAGCTTTCTTT. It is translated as CAISGTVMNTEAFF.

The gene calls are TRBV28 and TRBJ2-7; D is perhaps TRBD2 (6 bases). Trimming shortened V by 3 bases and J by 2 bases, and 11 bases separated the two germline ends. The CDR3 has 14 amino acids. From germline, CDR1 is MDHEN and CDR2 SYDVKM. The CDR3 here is CASSFGGSPYEQYF. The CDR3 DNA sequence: TGTGCCAGCAGTTTTGGGGGGTCGCCCTACGAGCAGTACTTC. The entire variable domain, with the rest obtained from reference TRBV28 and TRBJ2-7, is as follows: DVKVTQSSRYLVKRTGEKVFLECVQDMDHENMFWYRQDPGLGLRLIYFSYDVKMKEKGDIPEGYSVSREKKERFSLILESASTNQTSMYLCASSFGGSPYEQYFGPGTRLTVT.

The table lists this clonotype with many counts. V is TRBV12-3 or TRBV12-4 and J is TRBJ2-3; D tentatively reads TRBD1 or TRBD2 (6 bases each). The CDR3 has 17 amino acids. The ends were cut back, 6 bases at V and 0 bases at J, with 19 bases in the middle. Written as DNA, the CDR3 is TGTGCCAGCAGAGGAACGCCGGGGGCTACTAGCACAGATACGCAGTATTTT. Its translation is CASRGTPGATSTDTQYF.

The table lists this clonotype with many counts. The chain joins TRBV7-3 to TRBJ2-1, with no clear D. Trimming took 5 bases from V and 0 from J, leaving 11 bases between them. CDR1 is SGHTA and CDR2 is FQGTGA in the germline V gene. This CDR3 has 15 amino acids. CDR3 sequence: CASSPDTHSYNEQFF. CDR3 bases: TGTGCCAGCAGCCCTGACACCCACTCCTACAATGAGCAGTTCTTC.

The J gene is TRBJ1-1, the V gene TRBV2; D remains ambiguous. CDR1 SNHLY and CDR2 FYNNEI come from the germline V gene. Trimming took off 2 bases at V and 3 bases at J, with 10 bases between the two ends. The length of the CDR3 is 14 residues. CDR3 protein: CASSESGLDTEAFF. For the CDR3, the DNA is TGTGCCAGCAGTGAAAGTGGGCTGGACACTGAAGCTTTCTTT.

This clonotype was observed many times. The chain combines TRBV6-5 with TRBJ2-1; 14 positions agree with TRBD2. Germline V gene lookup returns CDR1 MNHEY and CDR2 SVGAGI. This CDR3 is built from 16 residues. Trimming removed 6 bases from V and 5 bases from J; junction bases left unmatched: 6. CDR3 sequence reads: CASSPRTSGGHNEQFF. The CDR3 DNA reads TGTGCCAGCAGCCCCAGGACTAGCGGGGGGCACAATGAGCAGTTCTTC.

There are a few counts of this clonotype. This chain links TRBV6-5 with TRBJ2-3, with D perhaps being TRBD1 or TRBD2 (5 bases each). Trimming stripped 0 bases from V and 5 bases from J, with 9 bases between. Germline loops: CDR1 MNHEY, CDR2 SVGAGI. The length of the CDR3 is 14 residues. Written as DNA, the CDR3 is TGTGCCAGCAGTTACTCCTGGGACGGAGATACGCAGTATTTT. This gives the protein CASSYSWDGDTQYF.

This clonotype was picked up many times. This CDR3 is CASSYDAGGRTQYF. CDR3 nucleotide sequence: TGTGCCAGCAGTTATGACGCGGGGGGGCGGACCCAGTACTTC. The chain uses TRBV6-6 and TRBJ2-5; 9 bases are shared with TRBD2. This CDR3 has 14 amino acids. Trimming at V came to 3 bases and at J to 7 bases, leaving 6 bases not matched to a gene. The germline V gene encodes CDR1 MNHNY and CDR2 SVGAGI (reference sequence).

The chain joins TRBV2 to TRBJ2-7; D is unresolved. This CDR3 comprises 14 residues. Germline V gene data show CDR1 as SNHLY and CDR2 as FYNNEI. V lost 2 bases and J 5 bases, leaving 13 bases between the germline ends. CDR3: CASSELLGTNEQYF. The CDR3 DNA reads TGTGCCAGCAGTGAATTACTGGGTACCAACGAGCAGTACTTC.

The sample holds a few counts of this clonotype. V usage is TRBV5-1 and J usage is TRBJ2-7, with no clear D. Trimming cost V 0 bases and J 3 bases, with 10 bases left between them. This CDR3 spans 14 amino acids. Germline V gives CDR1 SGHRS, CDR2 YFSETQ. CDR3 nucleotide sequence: TGCGCCAGCAGCTTGGGCGGACCTCACTACGAGCAGTACTTC. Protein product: CASSLGGPHYEQYF.

CDR3 coding DNA: TGTGCCAGCAGCTTAGACGGGGTTCCTGGGGATCCCCTCCACTTT. As protein: CASSLDGVPGDPLHF. This chain connects TRBV7-2 to TRBJ1-6; D is undetermined. Germline V gives CDR1 SGHTA, CDR2 FQGNSA. The CDR3 covers 15 residues. Trimming stripped 1 base from V and 13 bases from J, with 17 bases between.

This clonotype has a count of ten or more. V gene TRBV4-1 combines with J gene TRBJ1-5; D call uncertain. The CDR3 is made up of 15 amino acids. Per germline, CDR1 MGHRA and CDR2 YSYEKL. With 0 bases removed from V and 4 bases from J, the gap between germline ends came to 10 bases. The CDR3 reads CASSQEVLLNQPQHF. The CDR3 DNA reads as TGCGCCAGCAGCCAAGAGGTCCTTTTAAATCAGCCCCAGCATTTT.

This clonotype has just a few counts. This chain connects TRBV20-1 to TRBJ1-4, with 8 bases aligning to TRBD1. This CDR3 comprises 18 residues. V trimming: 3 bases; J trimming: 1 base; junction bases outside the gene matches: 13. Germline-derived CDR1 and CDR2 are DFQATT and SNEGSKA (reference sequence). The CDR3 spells CSASTGTGIKGTNEKLFF. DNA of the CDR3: TGCAGTGCTAGTACTGGGACAGGAATTAAAGGAACTAATGAAAAACTGTTTTTT.

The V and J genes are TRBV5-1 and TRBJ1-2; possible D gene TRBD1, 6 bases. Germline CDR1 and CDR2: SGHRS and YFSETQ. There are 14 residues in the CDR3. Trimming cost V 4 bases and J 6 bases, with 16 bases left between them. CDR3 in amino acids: CASSEGGYGDGYTF. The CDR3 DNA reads TGCGCCAGCAGCGAGGGGGGCTACGGAGATGGCTACACCTTC.

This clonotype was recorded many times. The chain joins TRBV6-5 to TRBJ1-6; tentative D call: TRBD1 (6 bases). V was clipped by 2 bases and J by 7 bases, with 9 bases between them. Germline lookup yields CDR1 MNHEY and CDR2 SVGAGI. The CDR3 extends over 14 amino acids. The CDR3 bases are TGTGCCAGCAGTTACGATGACAGGAATTCACCCCTCCACTTT. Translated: CASSYDDRNSPLHF.

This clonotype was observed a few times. Written as DNA, the CDR3 is TGTGCCAGCAGCTTCTACAGGATCATGAACACTGAAGCTTTCTTT. Encoded protein: CASSFYRIMNTEAFF. V usage is TRBV11-2 and J usage is TRBJ1-1; D perhaps matches TRBD1 (5 bases). V lost 3 bases to trimming and J lost 0 bases, with 11 bases between them. This CDR3 is built from 15 residues. Germline lookup yields CDR1 SGHAT and CDR2 FQNNGV.

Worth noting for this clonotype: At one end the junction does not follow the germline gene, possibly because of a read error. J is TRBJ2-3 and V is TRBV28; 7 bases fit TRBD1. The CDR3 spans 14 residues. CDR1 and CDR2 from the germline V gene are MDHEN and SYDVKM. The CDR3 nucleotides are TGTGCCAGCAGTTACCAGGGGGACACAGATTCGCAGTATTTT. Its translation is CASSYQGDTDSQYF.

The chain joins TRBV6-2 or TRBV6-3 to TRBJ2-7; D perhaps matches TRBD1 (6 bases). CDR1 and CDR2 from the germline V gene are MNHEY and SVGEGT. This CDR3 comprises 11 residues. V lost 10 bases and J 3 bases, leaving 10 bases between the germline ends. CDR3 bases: TGTGCCACCACACAGGGCTACGAGCAGTACTTC. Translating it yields CATTQGYEQYF.

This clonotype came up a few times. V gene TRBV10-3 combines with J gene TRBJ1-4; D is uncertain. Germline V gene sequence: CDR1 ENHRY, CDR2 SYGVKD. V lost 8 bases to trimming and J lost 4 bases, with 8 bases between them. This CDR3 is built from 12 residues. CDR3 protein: CAIGSGNEKLFF. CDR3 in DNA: TGTGCCATCGGGTCCGGTAATGAAAAACTGTTTTTT.

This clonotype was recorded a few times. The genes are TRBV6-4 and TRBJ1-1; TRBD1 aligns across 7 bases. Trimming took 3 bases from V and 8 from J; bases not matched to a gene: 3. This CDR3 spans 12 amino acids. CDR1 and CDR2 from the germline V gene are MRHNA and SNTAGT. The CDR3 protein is CASSDYRGEAFF. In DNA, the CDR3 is TGTGCCAGCAGTGATTACAGGGGAGAAGCTTTCTTT.